This TCR beta chain was recorded in a study of beta chain features in type 1 diabetes. This clone has only a few counts. What it binds is unknown. Isolated RNA was reverse transcribed in full, so expressed TCRB transcripts were sequenced. The study sequenced naive, central memory and regulatory T cell samples to an average of about 3.8 million reads. Here immunoSEQ multiplex PCR was the method, and the copy in TCRdb shows in-frame clones only, minus some. The sample includes approximately 160,000 clones, approximately 8.4% seen only once; the top ten take about 2.5%. The CDR3 consists of 16 residues. The V end lost 3 bases, the J end lost 2 bases, and 14 bases lay between the germline ends. Germline loops: CDR1 MGHRA, CDR2 YSYEKL. The study's findings and limits: VDJ junctions in type 1 diabetes patients carried more deletions and fewer insertions. There was a moderate but significant shortening of TCRB CDR3s in all four CD4+ subsets of Type 1 diabetes patients.

CD4+ cells of the naive, central memory, regulatory and stem cell-like memory types were sorted via CD45RO/CCR7/CD25/CD127/CD95/CD27. The sequenced sample was central memory CD4+ T cells from blood. This TCR was sampled from a woman aged 18 to 35 in good health. The chain recombines TRBV4-1 with TRBJ2-1; D is possibly TRBD1 (6 bases). The DNA for the CDR3 is TGCGCCAGCAGCCAGGGGGCTCTCCGCACCTACAATGAGCAGTTCTTC. It translates to CASSQGALRTYNEQFF.